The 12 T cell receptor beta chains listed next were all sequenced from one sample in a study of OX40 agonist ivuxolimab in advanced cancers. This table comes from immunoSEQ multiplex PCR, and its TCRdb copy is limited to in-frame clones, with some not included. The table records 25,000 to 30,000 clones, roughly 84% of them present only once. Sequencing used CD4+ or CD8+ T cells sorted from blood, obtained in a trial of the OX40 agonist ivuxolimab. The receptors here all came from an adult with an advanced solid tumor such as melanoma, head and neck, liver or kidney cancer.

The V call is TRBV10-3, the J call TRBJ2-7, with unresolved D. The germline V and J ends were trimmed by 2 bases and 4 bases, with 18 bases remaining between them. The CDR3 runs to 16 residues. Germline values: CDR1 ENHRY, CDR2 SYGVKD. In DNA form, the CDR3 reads TGTGCCATCAGTGAGCCGCAGGCCATAGGAGAATACGAGCAGTACTTC. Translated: CAISEPQAIGEYEQYF.

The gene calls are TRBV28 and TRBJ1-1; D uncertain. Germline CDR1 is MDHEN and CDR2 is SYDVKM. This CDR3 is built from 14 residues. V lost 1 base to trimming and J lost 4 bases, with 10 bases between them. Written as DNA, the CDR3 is TGTGCCAGCAGTTTATCCCCGACCACCACTGAAGCTTTCTTT. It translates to CASSLSPTTTEAFF.

The CDR3 protein is CASSRGGRGRGTEAFF. The CDR3 coding sequence is TGTGCCAGCAGCCGCGGTGGCAGGGGGCGCGGTACTGAAGCTTTCTTT. J is TRBJ1-1 and V is TRBV7-8; TRBD1 aligns across 8 bases. Losses at the gene ends were 5 bases for V and 5 bases for J; bases not matched to a gene: 13. Germline CDR1 reads SGHVS; CDR2 reads FQNEAQ. This CDR3 is 16 amino acids long. Full variable domain (outside the CDR3, taken from reference TRBV7-8 and TRBJ1-1): GAGVSQSPRYKVAKRGQDVALRCDPISGHVSLFWYQQALGQGPEFLTYFQNEAQLDKSGLPSDRFFAERPEGSVSTLKIQRTQQEDSAVYLCASSRGGRGRGTEAFFGQGTRLTVV.

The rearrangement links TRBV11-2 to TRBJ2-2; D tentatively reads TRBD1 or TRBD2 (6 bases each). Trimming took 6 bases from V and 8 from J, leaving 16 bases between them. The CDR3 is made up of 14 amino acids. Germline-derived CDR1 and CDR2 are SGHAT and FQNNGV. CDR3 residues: CASSLGGYPGELFF. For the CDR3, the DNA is TGTGCCAGCAGTCTGGGGGGCTACCCTGGGGAGCTGTTTTTT.

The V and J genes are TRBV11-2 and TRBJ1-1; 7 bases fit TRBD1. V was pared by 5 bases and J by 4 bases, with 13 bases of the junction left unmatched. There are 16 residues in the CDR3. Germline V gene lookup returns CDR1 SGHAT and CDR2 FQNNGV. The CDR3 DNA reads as TGTGCCAGCAGCCCCCATGGAGGGGGCTTGGGCACTGAAGCTTTCTTT. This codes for CASSPHGGGLGTEAFF.

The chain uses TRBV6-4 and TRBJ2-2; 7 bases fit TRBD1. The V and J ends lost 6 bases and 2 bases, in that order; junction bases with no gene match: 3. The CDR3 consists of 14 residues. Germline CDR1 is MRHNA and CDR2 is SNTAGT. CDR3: CASSGQDNTGELFF. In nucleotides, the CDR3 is TGTGCCAGCAGCGGACAGGATAACACCGGGGAGCTGTTTTTT.

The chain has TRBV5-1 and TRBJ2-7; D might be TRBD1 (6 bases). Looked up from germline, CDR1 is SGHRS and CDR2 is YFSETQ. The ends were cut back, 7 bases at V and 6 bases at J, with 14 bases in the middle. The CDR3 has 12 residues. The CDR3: CASAGAGSEQYF. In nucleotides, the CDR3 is TGCGCCAGCGCAGGGGCAGGGTCCGAGCAGTACTTC.

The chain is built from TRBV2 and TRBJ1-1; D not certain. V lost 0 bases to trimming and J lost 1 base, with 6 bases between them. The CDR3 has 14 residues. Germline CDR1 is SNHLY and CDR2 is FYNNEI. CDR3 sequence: CASSEAPWNTEAFF. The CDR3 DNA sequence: TGTGCCAGCAGTGAAGCCCCATGGAACACTGAAGCTTTCTTT.

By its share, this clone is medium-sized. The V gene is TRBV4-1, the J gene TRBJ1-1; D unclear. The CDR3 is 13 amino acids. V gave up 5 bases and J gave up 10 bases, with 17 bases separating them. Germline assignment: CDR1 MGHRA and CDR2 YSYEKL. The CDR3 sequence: CASSGEGFLRAFF. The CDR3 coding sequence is TGCGCCAGCAGCGGGGAGGGATTTCTTCGAGCTTTCTTT.

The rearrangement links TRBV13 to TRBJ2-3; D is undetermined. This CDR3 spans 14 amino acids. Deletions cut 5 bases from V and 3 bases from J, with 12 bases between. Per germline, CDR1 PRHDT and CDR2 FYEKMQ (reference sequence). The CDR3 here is CASSIRPATDTQYF. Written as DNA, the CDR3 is TGTGCCAGCAGCATTCGACCAGCAACAGATACGCAGTATTTT.

DNA for the CDR3: TGTGCCTGCGTAACTAGCGGGGGGGCCGGGGCTTTCAATGAGCAGTTCTTC. Its translation is CACVTSGGAGAFNEQFF. This chain joins TRBV30 and TRBJ2-1, with 13 bases that match TRBD2. The CDR3 runs 17 residues. Germline V gene lookup returns CDR1 GTSNPN and CDR2 SVGIG (reference sequence). J lost 6 bases, V lost 6 bases, and 14 bases had no gene match.

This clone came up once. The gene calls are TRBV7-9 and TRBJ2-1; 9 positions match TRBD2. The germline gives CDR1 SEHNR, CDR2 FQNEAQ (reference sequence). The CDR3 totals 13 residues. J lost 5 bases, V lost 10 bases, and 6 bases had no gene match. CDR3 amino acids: CATSAGGHNEQFF. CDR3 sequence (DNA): TGTGCCACCTCAGCGGGAGGACACAATGAGCAGTTCTTC.